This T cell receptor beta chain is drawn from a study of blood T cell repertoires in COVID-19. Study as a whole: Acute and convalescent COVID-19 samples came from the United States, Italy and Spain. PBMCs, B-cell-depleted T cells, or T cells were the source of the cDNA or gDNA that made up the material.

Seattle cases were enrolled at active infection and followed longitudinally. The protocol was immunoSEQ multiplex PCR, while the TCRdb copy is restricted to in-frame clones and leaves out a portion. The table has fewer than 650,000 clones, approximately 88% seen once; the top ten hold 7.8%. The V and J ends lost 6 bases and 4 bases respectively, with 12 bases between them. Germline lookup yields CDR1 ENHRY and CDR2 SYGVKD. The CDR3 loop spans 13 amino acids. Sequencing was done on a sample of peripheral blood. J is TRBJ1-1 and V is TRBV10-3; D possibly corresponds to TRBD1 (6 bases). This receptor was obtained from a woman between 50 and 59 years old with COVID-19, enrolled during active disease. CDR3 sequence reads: CAISGGRGTEAFF. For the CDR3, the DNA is TGTGCCATCAGCGGGGGGCGAGGCACTGAAGCTTTCTTT.